This T cell receptor (beta chain) was documented in a study of memory CD8 T cells in hepatitis C reinfection. About the research overall: Chronic HCV followed reinfection in two donors who cleared primary infection.

The time point is: pre-reinfection, 55 to 20 weeks before reinfection detection. The sorted cells went straight to TCR sequencing with no prior in vitro expansion. A couple of donors provided sorted CD3+ CD8+ CD45RO- naive CD8 T cells at all three reinfection time points. The junction had 11 bases not matched to a gene; V was cut back by 6 bases and J by 1 base. Germline V gene sequence: CDR1 SNHLY, CDR2 FYNNEI. CDR3 length: 17 amino acids. TCRdb's copy holds only in-frame clones and misses some; the assay was immunoSEQ multiplex PCR. The repertoire holds over 50,000 clones, with around nine tenths as singletons.

The gene calls are TRBV2 and TRBJ1-5; 8 bases map to TRBD1. This receptor was identified in a young man with hepatitis C virus infection. Sequencing input: naive CD8+ T cells sorted from blood. CDR3 in DNA: TGTGCCAGCAGCCATACCCCCGGACAGGGCAGCAATCAGCCCCAGCATTTT. It encodes CASSHTPGQGSNQPQHF. Full variable domain (outside the CDR3, taken from reference TRBV2 and TRBJ1-5): EPEVTQTPSHQVTQMGQEVILRCVPISNHLYFYWYRQILGQKVEFLVSFYNNEISEKSEIFDDQFSVERPDGSNFTLKIRSTKLEDSAMYFCASSHTPGQGSNQPQHFGDGTRLSIL.